The present TCR beta chain was sequenced within a study of sequential checkpoint blockade in melanoma. Study background: Arm A got nivolumab then ipilimumab; arm B the reverse, 1:1. Each arm's sequence ended with maintenance nivolumab.

Described treatment: randomized to nivolumab then ipilimumab (arm A) or the reverse (arm B). No patient had prior DNA-damaging chemotherapy. Sorted cells were live CD3+CD8+, lacking CD19 and CD56, from PBMCs. Sequencing was performed with immunoSEQ multiplex PCR; in TCRdb, only in-frame clones are kept and a portion is missing. This sample has fewer than 11,000 clones, with around three quarters found just once. V was trimmed by 0 bases and J by 2 bases, leaving 12 bases between them. Germline loops: CDR1 MNHNY, CDR2 SVGAGI (reference sequence). This CDR3 has 16 amino acids. V usage is TRBV6-6 and J usage is TRBJ2-3, with D possibly TRBD1 on 6 matching bases. The specimen was CD8+ T cells sorted from blood (inferred from file names), collected from a patient given nivolumab and ipilimumab in sequence. This clonotype originated in a human donor with melanoma. CDR3 DNA sequence: TGTGCCAGCAGTTACTCGAGGGACATCTTCACAGATACGCAGTATTTT. Protein: CASSYSRDIFTDTQYF.